Below, one T cell receptor (beta chain) is given with its context. CDR3 length: 13 residues. The V and J ends lost 4 bases and 5 bases respectively, with 9 bases between them. Per the germline V gene, CDR1 is MNHNY and CDR2 is SVGAGI (reference sequence). The authors' processing: The authors estimated nucleated cell counts from reference gene primer amplification. Clones were read by immunoSEQ multiplex PCR, and TCRdb kept only the in-frame ones, dropping some. Clone size and the V and J calls come from that table; the DNA yielded D and trimming. The sample contains about 140,000 clones, 82% of which appear only once. This specimen comes from a study of blood T cell repertoires in COVID-19. Study information: The study drew acute and convalescent COVID-19 samples from the United States, Italy and Spain. Sources were T cells, B-cell-depleted T cells, or PBMCs; the material itself was cDNA or gDNA.

This receptor was obtained from an elderly woman with acute or convalescent COVID-19. This chain links TRBV6-6 with TRBJ2-1; D gene uncertain. Sequenced input: peripheral blood. The CDR3 loop is CASSWPSDNEQFF. In DNA form, the CDR3 reads TGTGCCAGCAGTTGGCCGAGCGACAATGAGCAGTTCTTC.